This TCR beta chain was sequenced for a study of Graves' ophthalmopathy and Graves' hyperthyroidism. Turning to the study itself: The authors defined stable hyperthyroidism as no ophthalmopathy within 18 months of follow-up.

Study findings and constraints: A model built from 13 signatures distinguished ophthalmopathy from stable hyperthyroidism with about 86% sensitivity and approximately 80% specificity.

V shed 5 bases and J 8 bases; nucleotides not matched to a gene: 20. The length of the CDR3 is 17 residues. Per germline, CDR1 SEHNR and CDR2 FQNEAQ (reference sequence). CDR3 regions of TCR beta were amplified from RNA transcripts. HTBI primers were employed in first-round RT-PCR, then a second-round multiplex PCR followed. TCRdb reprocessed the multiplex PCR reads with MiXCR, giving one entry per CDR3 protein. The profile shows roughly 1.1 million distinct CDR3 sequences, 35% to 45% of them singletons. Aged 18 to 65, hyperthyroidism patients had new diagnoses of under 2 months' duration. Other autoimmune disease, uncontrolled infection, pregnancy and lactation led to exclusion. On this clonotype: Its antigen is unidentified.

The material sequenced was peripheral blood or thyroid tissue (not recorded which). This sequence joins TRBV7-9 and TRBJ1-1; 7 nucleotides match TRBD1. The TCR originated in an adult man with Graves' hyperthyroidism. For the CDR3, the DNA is TGTGCCAGCAGCCCAGCTATACAGGGGCAGCCCCGTTCGGAAGCTTTCTTT. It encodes CASSPAIQGQPRSEAFF.